These 16 T cell receptor beta chains were all obtained from the same sample, sequenced in a study of shared clonotypes between healthy human individuals. Clones were sequenced by immunoSEQ multiplex PCR, and TCRdb holds only the in-frame ones, with some missing. The repertoire has more than 1,200,000 clones, 97% to 99% of them found once; the top ten carry roughly 0.35%. Sample: naive CD4+ T cells sorted from blood. Subset denoted: CD45RA+ positively selected. The receptor source for this set is a man in his thirties or forties in good health.

V and J are TRBV5-1 and TRBJ2-1; TRBD2 matches 12 bases. Germline V CDR1 and CDR2: SGHRS, YFSETQ. This CDR3 comprises 14 residues. The ends lost 4 bases at V and 10 bases at J; junction bases unmatched: 6. CDR3 nucleotides: TGCGCCAGCAGCAAGACTAGCGGGAGTTACGAGCAGTTCTTC. The encoded protein is CASSKTSGSYEQFF.

The V gene is TRBV28, the J gene TRBJ2-7; D gene ambiguous. The CDR3 runs 13 residues. The V gene lost 4 bases and the J gene lost 3 bases, with 10 bases spanning the gap. CDR1 MDHEN and CDR2 SYDVKM come from the germline V gene. The CDR3 bases are TGTGCCAGCAGTTACCCGGATATCTACGAGCAGTACTTC. The encoded protein is CASSYPDIYEQYF.

The chain couples TRBV7-2 to TRBJ2-6; D is unresolved. The CDR3 spans 14 residues. V lost 2 bases to trimming and J lost 2 bases, with 4 bases between them. CDR1 is SGHTA and CDR2 is FQGNSA in the germline V gene. Written as DNA, the CDR3 is TGTGCCAGCAGCTTAAGTCCTGGGGCCAACGTCCTGACTTTC. This sequence encodes CASSLSPGANVLTF.

About this clone: The same CDR3 arises from other DNA sequences in this sample as well. The rearrangement links TRBV5-1 to TRBJ2-1; 13 positions match TRBD2. The CDR3 is 16 amino acids. V lost 4 bases, J lost 4 bases, and 5 bases stayed unmatched. The V gene's germline CDR1 is SGHRS and CDR2 YFSETQ. The CDR3 is CASSTGLAGSYNEQFF. CDR3 sequence (DNA): TGCGCCAGCAGCACGGGACTAGCGGGAAGTTACAATGAGCAGTTCTTC.

V is TRBV19 and J is TRBJ2-5; 7 nucleotides line up with TRBD1. V lost 9 bases and J lost 3; bases outside the gene matches: 10. CDR1 is LNHDA, CDR2 SQIVND, per germline (reference sequence). The CDR3 is made up of 14 amino acids. CDR3 residues: CASNDPGTEETQYF. As DNA, the CDR3 is TGTGCCAGCAACGACCCCGGGACAGAAGAGACCCAGTACTTC. The full variable domain, with the rest looked up from reference TRBV19 and TRBJ2-5, is DGGITQSPKYLFRKEGQNVTLSCEQNLNHDAMYWYRQDPGQGLRLIYYSQIVNDFQKGDIAEGYSVSREKKESFPLTVTSAQKNPTAFYLCASNDPGTEETQYFGPGTRLLVL.

The CDR3 loop reads CASSPFTGRVYNEQFF. The DNA for the CDR3 is TGTGCCAGCTCACCATTCACCGGACGCGTCTACAATGAGCAGTTCTTC. The chain is built from TRBV18 and TRBJ2-1; unclear D gene. Germline lookup yields CDR1 KGHSH and CDR2 LQKENI. The CDR3 consists of 16 residues. Trimming removed 2 bases from V and 3 bases from J, with 14 bases in between.

The chain employs TRBV19 and TRBJ2-3; 9 positions agree with TRBD2. This CDR3 contains 16 residues. V trimming: 4 bases; J trimming: 5 bases; junction bases outside the gene matches: 10. Germline V CDR1 and CDR2: LNHDA, SQIVND (reference sequence). DNA for the CDR3: TGTGCCAGTAGTAGTAGCGGGAGCCCTACTTTAGATACGCAGTATTTT. As protein: CASSSSGSPTLDTQYF. The whole variable domain, remainder taken from reference TRBV19 and TRBJ2-3, is DGGITQSPKYLFRKEGQNVTLSCEQNLNHDAMYWYRQDPGQGLRLIYYSQIVNDFQKGDIAEGYSVSREKKESFPLTVTSAQKNPTAFYLCASSSSGSPTLDTQYFGPGTRLTVL.

The chain is built from TRBV10-3 and TRBJ2-1; 11 bases fit TRBD2. Germline assignment: CDR1 ENHRY and CDR2 SYGVKD. CDR3 length: 17 residues. J was trimmed by 9 bases and V by 4 bases; bases with no gene match: 14. CDR3 amino acids: CAISGTPGVAGGLEQFF. Written as DNA, the CDR3 is TGTGCCATCAGTGGGACCCCGGGGGTAGCGGGAGGGCTTGAGCAGTTCTTC.

This chain links TRBV7-3 with TRBJ1-2; D is possibly TRBD1 (5 bases). The V gene's germline CDR1 is SGHTA and CDR2 FQGTGA. V was shortened by 4 bases and J by 1 base, with 16 bases between the two germline ends. The CDR3 runs to 16 residues. The CDR3, as DNA: TGTGCCAGCAGCTCCCTTGGGACCGAGGGTAACTATGGCTACACCTTC. It codes for CASSSLGTEGNYGYTF.

The chain carries TRBV28 and TRBJ1-2; perhaps TRBD1 as D (6 bases). CDR1 is MDHEN and CDR2 is SYDVKM in the germline V gene. Trimming removed 5 bases from V and 2 bases from J, with 12 bases in between. The CDR3 has 14 amino acids. The CDR3, as DNA: TGTGCCAGCAGTAGACCGGGACAAAACTATGGCTACACCTTC. Translating it yields CASSRPGQNYGYTF.

The chain links TRBV7-8 to TRBJ2-7, with 8 bases identical to TRBD2. CDR1 and CDR2 from the germline V gene are SGHVS and FQNEAQ. This CDR3 comprises 16 residues. V trimming: 1 base; J trimming: 0 bases; junction bases outside the gene matches: 5. The CDR3 region is CASSLVGGRSSYEQYF. The CDR3 DNA sequence: TGTGCCAGCAGCTTAGTCGGCGGGAGGTCCTCCTACGAGCAGTACTTC.

This chain joins TRBV6-1 and TRBJ1-2; maybe TRBD1 (5 bases). In germline, CDR1 is MNHNS, CDR2 SASEGT. This CDR3 has 12 residues. Trimming pared 5 bases from V and 4 bases from J, leaving 8 bases between. The CDR3 is CASSPGIYGYTF. Here the CDR3 DNA reads TGTGCCAGCAGTCCAGGGATCTATGGCTACACCTTC.

The chain recombines TRBV9 with TRBJ1-5, with 7 bases aligning to TRBD1. V trimming: 4 bases; J trimming: 6 bases; junction bases outside the gene matches: 7. The CDR3 extends over 14 amino acids. Germline CDR1 is SGDLS and CDR2 is YYNGEE. CDR3 sequence reads: CASSLGTAGQPQHF. The CDR3 nucleotides are TGTGCCAGCAGCTTAGGGACAGCCGGTCAGCCCCAGCATTTT.

The chain links TRBV6-1 to TRBJ2-7; D remains unclear. CDR1 and CDR2 from the germline V gene are MNHNS and SASEGT. CDR3 length: 16 residues. The V and J ends lost 0 bases and 3 bases respectively, with 15 bases between them. DNA of the CDR3: TGTGCCAGCAGTGAAGCGATTGGAATTAAGCTCTACGAGCAGTACTTC. Translated, it gives CASSEAIGIKLYEQYF.

J is TRBJ2-7 and V is TRBV5-1; TRBD2 is a possible D gene (5 bases). The CDR3 totals 18 residues. Per the germline V gene, CDR1 is SGHRS and CDR2 is YFSETQ. V shed 0 bases and J shed 4 bases, with 23 bases lying between them. The CDR3 is CASSLGRAHDLLAYEQYF. The CDR3 nucleotides read TGCGCCAGCAGCTTGGGACGGGCGCACGACTTATTAGCGTACGAGCAGTACTTC.

The chain combines TRBV9 with TRBJ2-7, with 10 nucleotides matching TRBD2. Germline V gene sequence: CDR1 SGDLS, CDR2 YYNGEE. This CDR3 contains 16 residues. J lost 5 bases, V lost 0 bases, and 8 bases had no gene match. CDR3 nucleotide sequence: TGTGCCAGCAGCGTAGTATCTAGCGGGAGTTATGACGAGCAGTACTTC. This codes for CASSVVSSGSYDEQYF.